The entry that follows covers one TCR beta chain sequence. Compared with germline, one end of the junction differs, possibly owing to a read error. This entry is derived from a study of T cells in Graves' hyperthyroidism and ophthalmopathy. CDR3 length: 14 residues. Germline assignment: CDR1 SQVTM and CDR2 ANQGSEA. It was RNA transcripts that yielded the amplified TCR beta CDR3 regions. Initially, a first-round RT-PCR of the TCR CDR3 employed the HTBI primer set. Via MiXCR, TCRdb re-called the multiplex PCR reads, giving one row per CDR3 protein. The sample yields a few hundred thousand distinct CDR3 sequences, 12% to 15% seen once.

The chain joins TRBV29-1 to TRBJ2-7, with D possibly TRBD2 on 5 matching bases. Sample: blood. This clonotype was obtained from a woman aged 40 to 55 with Graves' ophthalmopathy. CDR3 amino acids: CSVKITGTGVERYF. DNA of the CDR3: TGCAGCGTCAAAATAACGGGAACCGGGGTCGAGCGGTACTTC.